Each of the 8 T cell receptor beta chains below was sequenced from the same sample in a study of beta chain features in type 1 diabetes. Of the isolated RNA, all was reverse transcribed, and so the sequenced material was expressed TCRB transcripts. TCRdb keeps only in-frame clones here, not all; method: immunoSEQ multiplex PCR. The repertoire includes roughly 350,000 clones, 8% to 10% of them detected once, and roughly 0.6% sits in the top ten. These receptors have no identified antigens. Study-wide results and caveats: All four CD4+ subsets from Type 1 diabetes patients carried moderately but significantly shorter TCRB CDR3s.

Input material: central memory CD4+ T cells from blood. Receptors originate from a young man with type 1 diabetes.

The table lists this clone with many counts. This rearrangement joins TRBV14 to TRBJ1-1; 7 nucleotides match TRBD1. CDR3 length: 17 residues. V shed 2 bases, J shed 7 bases, and the junction held 16 bases outside the gene matches. CDR1 is SGHDN, CDR2 FVKESK, per germline. The CDR3 sequence is CASSQLHTTYRGDEAFF. The CDR3 DNA reads as TGTGCCAGCAGCCAACTTCACACCACCTACAGGGGAGATGAAGCTTTCTTT.

This clone was detected ten times or more. Compared with germline, one end of the junction differs, possibly owing to a read error. This specimen includes other DNA sequences encoding the same CDR3. The V call is TRBV4-1, the J call TRBJ2-5; possible D gene TRBD2, 7 bases. This CDR3 is 15 amino acids long. CDR1 and CDR2 (germline): MGHRA, YSYEKL. CDR3 loop: CASSHGGGAQETQYF. DNA of the CDR3: TGTGCCAGCAGCCATGGGGGGGGCGCGCAGGAGACCCAGTACTTC.

CDR3 nucleotides: TGTGCCAGCAGCTTAGCGCGGGACAGGGAAGCTTTCTTT. It yields the protein CASSLARDREAFF. The chain is built from TRBV7-6 and TRBJ1-1, with 8 positions matching TRBD1. This CDR3 region has 13 residues. The V segment lost 0 bases and the J segment 8 bases; nucleotides outside the gene matches: 2. CDR1 SGHVS and CDR2 FNYEAQ come from the germline V gene.

This chain connects TRBV18 to TRBJ2-3; D ambiguous. The V end lost 6 bases, the J end lost 4 bases, and 11 bases lay between the germline ends. The CDR3 runs 13 residues. CDR1 is KGHSH and CDR2 is LQKENI in the germline V gene. CDR3 sequence: CASSPEMADTQYF. Written as DNA, the CDR3 is TGTGCCAGCTCGCCGGAGATGGCAGATACGCAGTATTTT.

The chain's CDR3 is CASSLVRTGIAEQFF. The CDR3 region has the DNA TGTGCCAGCAGCTTAGTCCGTACAGGGATAGCTGAGCAGTTCTTC. The rearrangement links TRBV11-1 to TRBJ2-1; tentatively, D is TRBD1 (6 bases). V shed 1 base and J shed 9 bases, with 16 bases lying between them. Germline V lookup: CDR1 SGHAT, CDR2 FQDESV (reference sequence). The CDR3 covers 15 residues.

J is TRBJ2-4 and V is TRBV18; the match to TRBD1 covers 9 bases. The CDR3 loop spans 14 amino acids. Unmatched junction bases numbered 2, after V lost 1 base and J lost 7 bases. The germline gives CDR1 KGHSH, CDR2 LQKENI. The CDR3 loop reads CASSPLGQGNIQYF. The CDR3 DNA follows: TGTGCCAGCTCACCACTAGGACAGGGGAACATTCAGTACTTC.

This clone was seen repeatedly, ten times or more. The gene calls are TRBV6-1 and TRBJ1-2; tentative D call: TRBD1 (5 bases). The CDR3 length is 13 residues. The germline V gene encodes CDR1 MNHNS and CDR2 SASEGT. Trimming took 7 bases from V and 2 from J, leaving 11 bases between them. CDR3 loop: CASIPGPNYGYTF. DNA for the CDR3: TGTGCCAGCATCCCGGGACCCAACTATGGCTACACCTTC.

This clone was seen only a few times. The chain couples TRBV5-1 to TRBJ2-3; 7 bases map to TRBD2. V gave up 1 base and J gave up 2 bases; unmatched junction bases: 7. CDR1 SGHRS and CDR2 YFSETQ come from the germline V gene. The CDR3 has 16 residues. This CDR3 is CASSLLASGSTDTQYF. The CDR3, as DNA: TGCGCCAGCAGCTTGTTGGCTAGCGGATCCACAGATACGCAGTATTTT.